This T cell receptor beta chain was documented in a study of T cell responses to AZD1222 COVID-19 vaccine. Only in-frame clones appear in the TCRdb table, and some are missing; sequencing was by immunoSEQ multiplex PCR. The sample lists 87,000 or so clones, 70% to 90% occurring once. This receptor was identified in an adult in good health. Material: peripheral blood, obtained on day 0 of AZD1222 vaccination.

Here the CDR3 DNA reads TGTGCCATCAGTGAGTCGGCCGGGACAATCTATGGCTACACCTTC. Translated, it gives CAISESAGTIYGYTF. The chain joins TRBV10-3 to TRBJ1-2, with a weak D call TRBD1 (6 bases). Germline CDR1 reads ENHRY; CDR2 reads SYGVKD. Trimming cost V 0 bases and J 4 bases, with 12 bases left between them. There are 15 residues in the CDR3.